Listed here are 8 T cell receptor beta chains from one sample, sequenced in a study of cytomegalovirus exposure and HLA in healthy donors. Primers: 60 Vbeta forward and 13 Jbeta reverse. Data came from immunoSEQ multiplex PCR; TCRdb stores just in-frame clones and leaves some out. The sample has about 98,000 clones, roughly 70% seen once. The sequenced material came from PBMCs. The receptors were sampled from a man over 45 in good health and CMV-seronegative.

The J gene is TRBJ1-5, the V gene TRBV2; unclear D gene. This CDR3 contains 12 residues. V lost 4 bases to trimming and J lost 3 bases, with 4 bases between them. CDR1 SNHLY and CDR2 FYNNEI come from the germline V gene. The DNA for the CDR3 is TGTGCCAGCAGTGGTAACAATCAGCCCCAGCATTTT. It translates to CASSGNNQPQHF.

The gene calls are TRBV19 and TRBJ2-5; D perhaps matches TRBD1 (7 bases). Trimming stripped 5 bases from V and 5 bases from J, with 18 bases between. CDR1 is LNHDA, CDR2 SQIVND, per germline (reference sequence). CDR3 length equals 15 residues. The CDR3 is CASSAHRGGIETQYF. The CDR3 nucleotides read TGTGCCAGTAGTGCTCACAGGGGAGGTATCGAGACCCAGTACTTC.

The chain couples TRBV9 to TRBJ1-3, with a weak D call TRBD1 (5 bases). The CDR3 extends over 16 amino acids. Trimming shortened V by 0 bases and J by 0 bases, and 10 bases separated the two germline ends. The germline V gene encodes CDR1 SGDLS and CDR2 YYNGEE. As DNA, the CDR3 is TGTGCCAGCAGCGTAGCCCTGACAGCCTCTGGAAACACCATATATTTT. Translation gives CASSVALTASGNTIYF.

The rearrangement links TRBV27 to TRBJ2-6; 8 nucleotides align to TRBD1. The CDR3 runs 19 residues. Unmatched junction bases numbered 11, after V lost 4 bases and J lost 0 bases. CDR1 and CDR2 from the germline V gene are MNHEY and SMNVEV (reference sequence). CDR3 in amino acids: CASSYFRGQRGSGANVLTF. The CDR3 DNA is TGTGCCAGCAGTTACTTCAGGGGGCAGAGGGGCTCTGGGGCCAACGTCCTGACTTTC. Looking up the rest from reference TRBV27 and TRBJ2-6 gives the full variable domain: EAQVTQNPRYLITVTGKKLTVTCSQNMNHEYMSWYRQDPGLGLRQIYYSMNVEVTDKGDVPEGYKVSRKEKRNFPLILESPSPNQTSLYFCASSYFRGQRGSGANVLTFGAGSRLTVL.

This chain connects TRBV6-5 to TRBJ1-2; D is uncertain. The germline V gene has CDR1 MNHEY and CDR2 SVGAGI. V was pared by 0 bases and J by 0 bases, with 8 bases between. The CDR3 covers 15 residues. The CDR3 sequence is CASSYSAAANYGYTF. Here the CDR3 DNA reads TGTGCCAGCAGTTACTCCGCGGCCGCTAACTATGGCTACACCTTC.

V is TRBV11-2 and J is TRBJ1-2, with unresolved D. The CDR3 length is 13 residues. Between the trimmed V and J ends, which lost 5 bases and 4 bases, there was a span of 11 bases. Germline V gives CDR1 SGHAT, CDR2 FQNNGV. The CDR3 loop is CASSPRVPYGYTF. In DNA, the CDR3 is TGTGCCAGCAGCCCGAGGGTACCCTATGGCTACACCTTC.

CDR3 nucleotides: TGTGCCAGCAGCTTATCCTACGAGCAGTACTTC. Translation gives CASSLSYEQYF. The chain employs TRBV7-2 and TRBJ2-5, with D unclear. The J call could be wrong; TRBJ2-7 is a better fit for the DNA end. The CDR3 is 11 amino acids. Germline CDR1 is SGHTA and CDR2 is FQGNSA.

The V and J genes are TRBV7-9 and TRBJ2-7, with 11 bases matching TRBD1. After removal of 5 bases from V and 1 base from J, the junction contained 10 bases not matched to a gene. The CDR3 extends over 17 amino acids. Germline V CDR1 and CDR2: SEHNR, FQNEAQ (reference sequence). This CDR3 reads CASSPPGTGGLSYEQYF. The DNA for the CDR3 is TGTGCCAGCAGCCCCCCGGGGACAGGGGGTCTATCCTACGAGCAGTACTTC.